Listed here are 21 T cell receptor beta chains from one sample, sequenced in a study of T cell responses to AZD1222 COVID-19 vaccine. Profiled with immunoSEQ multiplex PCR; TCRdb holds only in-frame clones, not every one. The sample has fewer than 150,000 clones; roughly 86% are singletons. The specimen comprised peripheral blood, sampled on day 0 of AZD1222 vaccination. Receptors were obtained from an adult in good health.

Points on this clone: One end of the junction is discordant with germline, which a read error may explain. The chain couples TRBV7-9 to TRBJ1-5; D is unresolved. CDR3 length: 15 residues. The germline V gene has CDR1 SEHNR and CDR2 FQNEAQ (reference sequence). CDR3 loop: CASSAPGGSSQPQHF. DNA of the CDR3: TGTGCCAGCAGCGCACCAGGAGGTAGCAGTCAGCCCCAGCATTTT.

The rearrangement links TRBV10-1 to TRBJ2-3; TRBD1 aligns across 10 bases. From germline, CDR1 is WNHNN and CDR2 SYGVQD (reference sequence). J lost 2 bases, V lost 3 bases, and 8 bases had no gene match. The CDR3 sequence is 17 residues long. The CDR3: CASSELPGTGVTDTQYF. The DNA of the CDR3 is TGCGCCAGCAGTGAACTCCCCGGGACAGGGGTCACAGATACGCAGTATTTT.

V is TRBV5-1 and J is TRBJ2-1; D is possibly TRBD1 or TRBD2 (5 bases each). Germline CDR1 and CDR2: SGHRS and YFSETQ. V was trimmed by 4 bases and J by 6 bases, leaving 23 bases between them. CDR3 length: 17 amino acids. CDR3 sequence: CASSGSGPPLRGNEQFF. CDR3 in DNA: TGCGCCAGCAGCGGCTCGGGTCCCCCACTGAGGGGCAATGAGCAGTTCTTC.

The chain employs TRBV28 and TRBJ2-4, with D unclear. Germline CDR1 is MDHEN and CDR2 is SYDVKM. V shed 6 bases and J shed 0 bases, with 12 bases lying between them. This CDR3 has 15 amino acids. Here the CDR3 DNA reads TGTGCCAGCAGCCCGGGCGGAGTAGCCAAAAACATTCAGTACTTC. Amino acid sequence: CASSPGGVAKNIQYF.

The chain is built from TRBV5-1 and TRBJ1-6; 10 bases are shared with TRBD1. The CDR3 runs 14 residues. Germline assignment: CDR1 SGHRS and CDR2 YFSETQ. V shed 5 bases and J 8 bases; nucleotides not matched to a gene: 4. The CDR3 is CASSSGQGYSPLHF. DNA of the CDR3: TGCGCCAGCAGTTCGGGACAGGGGTATTCACCCCTCCACTTT.

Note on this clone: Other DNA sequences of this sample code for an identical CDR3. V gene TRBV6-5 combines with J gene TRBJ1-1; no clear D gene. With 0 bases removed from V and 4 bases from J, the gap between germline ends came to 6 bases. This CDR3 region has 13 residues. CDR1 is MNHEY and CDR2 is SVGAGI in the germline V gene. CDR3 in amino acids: CASSYSRVTEAFF. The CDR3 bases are TGTGCCAGCAGTTACTCGCGGGTCACTGAAGCTTTCTTT.

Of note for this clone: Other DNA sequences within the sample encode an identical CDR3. Here the CDR3 reads CASSLVGSTDTQYF. CDR3 in DNA: TGTGCCAGCAGCTTAGTCGGTAGCACAGATACGCAGTATTTT. This rearrangement joins TRBV7-9 to TRBJ2-3, with D hard to call. Germline lookup yields CDR1 SEHNR and CDR2 FQNEAQ (reference sequence). Trimming took 1 base from V and 0 from J, leaving 5 bases between them. The CDR3 has 14 residues.

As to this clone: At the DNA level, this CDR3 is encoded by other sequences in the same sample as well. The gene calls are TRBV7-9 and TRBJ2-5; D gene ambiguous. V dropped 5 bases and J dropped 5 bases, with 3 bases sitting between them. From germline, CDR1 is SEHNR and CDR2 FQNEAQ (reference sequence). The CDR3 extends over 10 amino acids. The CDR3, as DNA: TGTGCCAGCAGCCAGGAGACCCAGTACTTC. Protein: CASSQETQYF.

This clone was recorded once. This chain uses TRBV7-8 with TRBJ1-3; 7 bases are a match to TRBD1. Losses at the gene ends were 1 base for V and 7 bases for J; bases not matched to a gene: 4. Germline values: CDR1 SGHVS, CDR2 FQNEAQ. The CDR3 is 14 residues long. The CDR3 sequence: CASSLVAGGNTIYF. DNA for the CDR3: TGTGCCAGCAGCTTAGTAGCAGGGGGGAACACCATATATTTT.

CDR3 sequence (DNA): TGTGCCAGCAGCTTCAATACCGATGAGCAGTTCTTC. It specifies CASSFNTDEQFF. The chain combines TRBV5-4 with TRBJ2-1; no reliable D call. Germline V CDR1 and CDR2: SGHNT, YYREEE (reference sequence). The CDR3 sequence is 12 residues long. V lost 2 bases and J lost 8, with 8 bases in between.

CDR3 bases: TGTGCCAGCTCACCGGAGCTTCTTGGCGGTTGGCAGTACTTC. It specifies CASSPELLGGWQYF. The chain employs TRBV18 and TRBJ2-7, with D uncertain. This CDR3 comprises 14 residues. CDR1 is KGHSH, CDR2 LQKENI, per germline. Trimming took 3 bases from V and 9 from J, leaving 18 bases between them.

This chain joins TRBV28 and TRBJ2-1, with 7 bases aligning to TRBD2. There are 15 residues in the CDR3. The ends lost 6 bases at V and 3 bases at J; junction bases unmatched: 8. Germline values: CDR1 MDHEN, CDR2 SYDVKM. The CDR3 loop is CASSLAATGYNEQFF. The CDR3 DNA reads TGTGCCAGCAGCCTAGCGGCCACAGGCTACAATGAGCAGTTCTTC.

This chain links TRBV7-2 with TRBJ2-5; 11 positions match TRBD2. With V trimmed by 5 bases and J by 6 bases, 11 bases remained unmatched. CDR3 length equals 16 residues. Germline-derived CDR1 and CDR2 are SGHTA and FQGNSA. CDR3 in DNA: TGTGCCAGCAGCCCAAGACTAGCGGGATTGGGCAAGACCCAGTACTTC. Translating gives CASSPRLAGLGKTQYF.

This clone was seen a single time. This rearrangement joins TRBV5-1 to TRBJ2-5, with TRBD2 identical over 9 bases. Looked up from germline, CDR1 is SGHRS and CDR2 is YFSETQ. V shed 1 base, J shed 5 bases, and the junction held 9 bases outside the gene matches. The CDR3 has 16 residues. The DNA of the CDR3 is TGCGCCAGCAGCTTGTCTGCGGGAGGGCCATCCGAGACCCAGTACTTC. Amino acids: CASSLSAGGPSETQYF.

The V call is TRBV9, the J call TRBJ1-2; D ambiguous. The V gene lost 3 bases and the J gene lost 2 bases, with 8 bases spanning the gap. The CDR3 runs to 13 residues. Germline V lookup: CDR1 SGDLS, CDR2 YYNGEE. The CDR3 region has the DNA TGTGCCAGCAGCGAGTGGGCAAACTATGGCTACACCTTC. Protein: CASSEWANYGYTF.

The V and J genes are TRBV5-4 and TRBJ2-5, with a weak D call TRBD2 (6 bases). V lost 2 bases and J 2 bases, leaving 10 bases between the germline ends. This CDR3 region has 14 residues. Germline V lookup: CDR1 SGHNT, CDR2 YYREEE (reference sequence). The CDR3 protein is CASSFGAGQETQYF. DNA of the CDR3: TGTGCCAGCAGCTTTGGGGCGGGGCAAGAGACCCAGTACTTC.

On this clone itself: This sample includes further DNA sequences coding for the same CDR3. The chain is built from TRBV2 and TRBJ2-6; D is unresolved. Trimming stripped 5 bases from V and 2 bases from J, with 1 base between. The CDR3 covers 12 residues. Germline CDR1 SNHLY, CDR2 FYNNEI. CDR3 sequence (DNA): TGTGCCAGCAGTCCTGGGGCCAACGTCCTGACTTTC. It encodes CASSPGANVLTF. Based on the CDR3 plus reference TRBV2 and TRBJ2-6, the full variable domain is EPEVTQTPSHQVTQMGQEVILRCVPISNHLYFYWYRQILGQKVEFLVSFYNNEISEKSEIFDDQFSVERPDGSNFTLKIRSTKLEDSAMYFCASSPGANVLTFGAGSRLTVL.

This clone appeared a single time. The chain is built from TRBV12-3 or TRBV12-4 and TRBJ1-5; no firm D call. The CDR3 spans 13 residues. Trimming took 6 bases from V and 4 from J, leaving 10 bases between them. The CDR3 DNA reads TGTGCCAGCAGCTTACAGCTGAATCAGCCCCAGCATTTT. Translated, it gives CASSLQLNQPQHF.

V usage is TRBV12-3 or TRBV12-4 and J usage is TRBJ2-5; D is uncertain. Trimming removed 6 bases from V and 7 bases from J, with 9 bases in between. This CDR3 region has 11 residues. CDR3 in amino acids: CASRQRGTQYF. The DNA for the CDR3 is TGTGCCAGCAGACAAAGAGGGACCCAGTACTTC.

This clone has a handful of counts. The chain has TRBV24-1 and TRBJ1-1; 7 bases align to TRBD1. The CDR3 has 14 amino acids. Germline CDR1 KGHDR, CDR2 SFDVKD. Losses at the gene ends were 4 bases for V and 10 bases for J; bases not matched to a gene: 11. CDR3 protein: CATSDPADRVGAFF. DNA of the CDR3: TGTGCCACCAGTGACCCGGCCGACAGGGTTGGAGCTTTCTTT.

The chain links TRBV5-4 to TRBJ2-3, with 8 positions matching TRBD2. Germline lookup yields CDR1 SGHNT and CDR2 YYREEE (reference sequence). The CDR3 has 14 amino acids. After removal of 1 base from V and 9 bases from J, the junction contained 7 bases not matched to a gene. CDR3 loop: CASSLWTGTRTQYF. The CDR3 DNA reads TGTGCCAGCAGCTTGTGGACCGGGACTAGGACGCAGTATTTT.